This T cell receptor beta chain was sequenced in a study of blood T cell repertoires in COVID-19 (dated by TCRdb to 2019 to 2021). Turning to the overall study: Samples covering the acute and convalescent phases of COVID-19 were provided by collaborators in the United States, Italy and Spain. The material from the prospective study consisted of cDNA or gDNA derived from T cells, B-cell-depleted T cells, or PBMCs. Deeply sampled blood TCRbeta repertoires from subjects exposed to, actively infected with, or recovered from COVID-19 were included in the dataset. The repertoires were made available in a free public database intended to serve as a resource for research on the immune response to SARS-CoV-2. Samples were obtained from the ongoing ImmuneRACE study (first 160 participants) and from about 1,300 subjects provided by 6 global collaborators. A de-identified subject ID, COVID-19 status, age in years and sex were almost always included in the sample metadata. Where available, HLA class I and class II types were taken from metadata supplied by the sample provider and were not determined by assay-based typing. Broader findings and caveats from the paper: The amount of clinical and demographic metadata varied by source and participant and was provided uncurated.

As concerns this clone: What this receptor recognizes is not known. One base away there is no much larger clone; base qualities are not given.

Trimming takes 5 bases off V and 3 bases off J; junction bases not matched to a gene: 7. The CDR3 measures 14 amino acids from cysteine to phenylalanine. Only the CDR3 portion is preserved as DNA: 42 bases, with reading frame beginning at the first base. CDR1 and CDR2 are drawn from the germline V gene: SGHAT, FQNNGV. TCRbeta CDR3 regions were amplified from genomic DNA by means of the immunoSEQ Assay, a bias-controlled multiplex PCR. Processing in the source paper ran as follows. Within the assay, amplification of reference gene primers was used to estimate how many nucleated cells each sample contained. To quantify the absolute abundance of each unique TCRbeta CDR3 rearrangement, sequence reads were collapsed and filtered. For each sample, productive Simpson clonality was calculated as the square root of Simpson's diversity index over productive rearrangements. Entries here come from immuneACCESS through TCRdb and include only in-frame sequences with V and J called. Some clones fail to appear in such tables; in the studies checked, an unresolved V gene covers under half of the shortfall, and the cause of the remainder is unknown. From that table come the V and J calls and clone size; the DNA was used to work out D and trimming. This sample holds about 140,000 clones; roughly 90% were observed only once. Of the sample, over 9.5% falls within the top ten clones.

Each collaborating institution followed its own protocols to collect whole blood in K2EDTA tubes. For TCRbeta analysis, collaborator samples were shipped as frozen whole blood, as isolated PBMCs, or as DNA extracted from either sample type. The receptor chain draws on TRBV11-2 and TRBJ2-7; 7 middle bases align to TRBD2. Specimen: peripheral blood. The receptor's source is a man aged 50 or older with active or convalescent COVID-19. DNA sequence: TGTGCCAGCAGCATCTCGAGCGGGAACTACGAGCAGTACTTC. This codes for CASSISSGNYEQYF.